The entry below gives a single T cell receptor (beta chain) sequence along with its context. Its antigen is as yet unknown. This entry comes from a study of cytomegalovirus exposure and HLA in healthy donors. Sequencing used immunoSEQ multiplex PCR; TCRdb keeps in-frame clones, though not all of them. In the table there are some 140,000 clones, around 84% of which are singletons. Overall study findings and caveats: The study recorded over 150 TCR beta chains that were cytomegalovirus-associated. In vitro checks showed that three CMV-associated chains really do target CMV antigens. Subsequent analysis of the 120 or so validation repertoires found a tendency for first-cohort TCR clusters to co-occur.

The CDR3 loop spans 17 amino acids. V was pared by 0 bases and J by 7 bases, with 14 bases of the junction left unmatched. In germline, CDR1 is MNHEY, CDR2 SMNVEV (reference sequence). The TCR originated in a human donor in good health. Sequences were obtained from PBMCs. This chain uses TRBV27 with TRBJ1-2, with 7 bases fitting TRBD1. The CDR3: CASSLSAGQFSSGGYTF. CDR3 sequence (DNA): TGTGCCAGCAGTTTATCGGCGGGACAGTTCAGTTCCGGTGGCTACACCTTC.